This T cell receptor beta chain was sequenced in a study of molecular identifiers for immune sequencing clone quantification. Broader study findings: Detection of one spiked Jurkat cell's TCR RNA reportedly worked in 980,000 or so naive cells.

Concerning this clonotype: As yet, its antigen is unknown.

As previously described, bulk TCR libraries were made using listed TCR primers. TCRdb itself ran the PCR reads through MiXCR, one entry per CDR3 protein. Here the sample spans roughly 93,000 distinct CDR3 sequences, roughly 23% being singletons. The CDR3 loop spans 12 amino acids. V lost 10 bases, J lost 7 bases, and 14 bases lay in between. Per germline, CDR1 ENHRY and CDR2 SYGVKD. Every naive CD8 library was made from between 20,000 and 1,000,000 sorted cells with 10%, 30% or 50% RNA. The TCR was taken from a human donor in good health. Some libraries in this study had Jurkat cell RNA spiked in. The chain carries TRBV10-3 and TRBJ1-5, with D perhaps matching TRBD1 (6 bases). The sequenced material came from naive CD8+ T cells from blood, with Jurkat cell RNA spiked in. Sample subset: FACS-sorted CD8+CD4-CCR7+CD45RA+ naive T cells. As DNA, the CDR3 is TGTGCCAACTACAGGGAACCCCAGCCCCAGCATTTT. It yields the protein CANYREPQPQHF.